This T cell receptor (beta chain) was observed in a study of blood T cell repertoires in COVID-19 (dated by TCRdb to 2020 to 2022). For the study in its entirety: Collaborator samples came from the United States, Italy and Spain and covered acute and convalescent phases of COVID-19. Samples came from the ongoing ImmuneRACE study (first 160 participants) plus 1,254 subjects from 6 global collaborators. The prospective study material was composed of cDNA or gDNA derived from T cells, B-cell-depleted T cells, or PBMCs. A freely available public database, intended as a resource for researchers studying the immune response to SARS-CoV-2, is where the repertoires were released. Subjects who had been exposed to COVID-19, were actively infected with it, or had recovered from it provided the deeply sampled blood TCRbeta repertoires that made up the dataset. The sample metadata nearly always contained a de-identified subject ID, COVID-19 status, age in years and sex. Where available, HLA class I and class II types were taken from metadata supplied by the sample provider and were not determined by assay-based typing. The paper as a whole reports these results and caveats: The amount of clinical and demographic metadata varied by source and participant and was provided uncurated.

Regarding this clone: Which antigen it targets is not known. Qualities for individual bases were not recorded, and no much larger clone is one base off.

The collaborating institutions used their own protocols to collect whole blood in K2EDTA tubes. For TCRbeta analysis, collaborators shipped samples in one of three forms: frozen whole blood, isolated PBMCs, or DNA extracted from either of those sample types. TCRbeta CDR3 regions were amplified from genomic DNA using the immunoSEQ Assay, a bias-controlled multiplex PCR. For the original study's pipeline: The number of nucleated cells in each sample was estimated from the amplification of reference gene primers within the assay. To quantify the absolute abundance of each unique TCRbeta CDR3 rearrangement, sequence reads were collapsed and filtered. For each sample, productive Simpson clonality was calculated by taking the square root of Simpson's diversity index across productive rearrangements. Sourced from immuneACCESS, this table was stored by TCRdb with only in-frame sequences that have V and J called. A share of the clones is absent; for the studies checked, an unresolved V gene accounts for under half, and the remainder has no known explanation. D and trimming were read from the DNA, whereas the V and J calls and clone size are those reported in that table. Present in this sample are 200,000 to 250,000 clones, around 82% of which were seen just once. Roughly 12% of the sample is held by the ten biggest clonotypes.

Inclusive of the bounding cysteine and phenylalanine, the CDR3 is 16 residues long. Just the 48-base CDR3 DNA is kept, in frame starting at base 1. CDR1 and CDR2 are read off the germline V gene (reference sequence) as SGHAT and FQDESV. V and J are trimmed by 5 bases and 2 bases, and the gene matches miss 6 bases of the junction. The receptor chain draws on TRBV11-1 and TRBJ2-1, and 10 junction bases match TRBD2. The sequence was collected from a human donor in a cohort sampled during active COVID-19. The specimen sequenced was peripheral blood. The DNA sequence is TGTGCCAGCAGCCCAGCGGGACTAGCGCCCTACAATGAGCAGTTCTTC. It translates to CASSPAGLAPYNEQFF.